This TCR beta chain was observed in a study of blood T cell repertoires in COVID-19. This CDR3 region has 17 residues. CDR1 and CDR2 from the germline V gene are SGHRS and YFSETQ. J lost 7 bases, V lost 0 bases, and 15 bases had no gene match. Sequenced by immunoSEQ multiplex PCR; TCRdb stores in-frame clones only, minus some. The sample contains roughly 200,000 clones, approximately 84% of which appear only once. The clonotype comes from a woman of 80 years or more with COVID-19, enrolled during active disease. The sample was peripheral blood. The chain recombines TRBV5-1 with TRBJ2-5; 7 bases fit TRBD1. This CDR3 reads CASSLGKGAAPSGTQYF. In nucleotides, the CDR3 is TGCGCCAGCAGCTTGGGGAAGGGGGCAGCTCCGTCTGGGACCCAGTACTTC. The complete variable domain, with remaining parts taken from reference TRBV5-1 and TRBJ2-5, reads KAGVTQTPRYLIKTRGQQVTLSCSPISGHRSVSWYQQTPGQGLQFLFEYFSETQRNKGNFPGRFSGRQFSNSRSEMNVSTLELGDSALYLCASSLGKGAAPSGTQYFGPGTRLLVL.